This is a list of T cell receptor beta chains from one sample in a study of T cell repertoires in cytomegalovirus infection. One entry per CDR3 protein, called by TCRdb with MiXCR from the reads. The sample includes roughly 500,000 distinct CDR3 sequences, over 9% of them seen just once. The sequenced sample was PBMCs. Receptors originate from a human donor in good health (CMV status not recorded). Some clones in this sample may be carry-over from other donors' samples. CDR3s leave out the opening cysteine and the closing phenylalanine or tryptophan. D genes are given only for firm matches.

d_gene	j_gene	v_gene	CDR3aa
.	TRBJ2-5	TRBV5-6	ASSPRLWGQETQY
.	TRBJ1-1	TRBV29-1	SVRGYTEAF
.	TRBJ1-4	TRBV5-1	ASSFAATNEKLF
TRBD2	TRBJ2-7	TRBV20-1	SARPTGTTITYEQY
.	TRBJ2-3	TRBV7-9	ASSLSTGADTQY
TRBD1	TRBJ2-7	TRBV7-2	ASSRDRGSPYEQY
.	TRBJ1-1	TRBV20-1	SARDGAAFMNTEAF
TRBD1	TRBJ2-1	TRBV28	ASSSGQGIGDNEQF
.	TRBJ1-4	TRBV6-6	ASTLTRGQGNEKLF
TRBD2	TRBJ2-5	TRBV7-2	ASSPGGSRSETQY
.	TRBJ2-3	TRBV6-1	ASRKDFSTDTQY
TRBD2	TRBJ2-1	TRBV4-1	ASSQAIRAGEQF
.	TRBJ2-1	TRBV20-1	SASLSPGSSNEQF
.	TRBJ1-6	TRBV28	ASIPGGSYNSPLH
TRBD1	TRBJ1-2	TRBV7-2	ASSLAISRDRIGYT
.	TRBJ1-2	TRBV19	ASSMGGYYGYT
.	TRBJ1-5	TRBV28	ASSYSGGADQPQH
.	TRBJ2-5	TRBV20-1	SARYSTLQETQY
.	TRBJ2-7	TRBV23-1	ASSPWGRCSYEQY
TRBD1	TRBJ2-2	TRBV7-2	ASSQETGRNTGELF
.	TRBJ2-2	TRBV2	ASTLDGTGELF
TRBD2	TRBJ2-1	TRBV9	ASSVFGSGENEQF
TRBD2	TRBJ2-3	TRBV7-3	ASSLGLAVDTQY
TRBD2	TRBJ2-3	TRBV7-2	ASSTRLARGTDTQY
TRBD1	TRBJ2-3	TRBV4-1	ASSQPGQGVDTQY
.	TRBJ1-1	TRBV12-3/TRBV12-4	ASSSSLREAF
.	TRBJ2-7	TRBV9	ASSVGGASSYEQY
.	TRBJ2-3	TRBV4-2	ASSQGVQGTDTQY
.	TRBJ1-1	TRBV5-1	ASSLASTNTEAF
TRBD1	TRBJ2-7	TRBV19	ASSEGTGGIYEQY
TRBD2	TRBJ2-4	TRBV20-1	SARVAGVAKNIQY
TRBD2	TRBJ2-7	TRBV4-1	ASSQGASGTYEQY
.	TRBJ1-2	TRBV4-2	ASSQGGTDGGYGYT
TRBD1	TRBJ2-7	TRBV29-1	SAMGTAYEQY
.	TRBJ2-6	TRBV5-4	ASSLEVGANVLT
.	TRBJ1-5	TRBV6-1	ASREGNNQPQH
.	TRBJ1-1	TRBV12-3/TRBV12-4	ASSPRGERRFQAF
.	TRBJ2-1	TRBV11-2	ASSLDGGGDEQF
TRBD2	TRBJ2-7	TRBV7-9	ASSPTPVGGYEQY